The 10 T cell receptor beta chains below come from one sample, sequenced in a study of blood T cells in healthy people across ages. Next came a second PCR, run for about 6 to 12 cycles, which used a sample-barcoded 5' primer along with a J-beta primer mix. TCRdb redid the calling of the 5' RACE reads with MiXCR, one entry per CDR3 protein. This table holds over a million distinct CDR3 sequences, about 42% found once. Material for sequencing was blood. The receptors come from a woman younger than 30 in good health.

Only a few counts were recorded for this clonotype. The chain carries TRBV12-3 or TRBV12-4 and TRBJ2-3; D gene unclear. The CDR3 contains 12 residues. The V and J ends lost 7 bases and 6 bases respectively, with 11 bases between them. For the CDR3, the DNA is TGTGCCAGCAACCGAAATGGGGATACGCAGTATTTT. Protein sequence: CASNRNGDTQYF.

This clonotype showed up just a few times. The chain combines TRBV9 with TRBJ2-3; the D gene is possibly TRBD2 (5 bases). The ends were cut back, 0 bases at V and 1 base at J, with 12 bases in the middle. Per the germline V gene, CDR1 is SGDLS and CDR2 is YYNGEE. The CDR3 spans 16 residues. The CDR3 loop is CASSVGGGRGTDTQYF. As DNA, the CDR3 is TGTGCCAGCAGCGTAGGCGGTGGGAGAGGCACAGATACGCAGTATTTT.

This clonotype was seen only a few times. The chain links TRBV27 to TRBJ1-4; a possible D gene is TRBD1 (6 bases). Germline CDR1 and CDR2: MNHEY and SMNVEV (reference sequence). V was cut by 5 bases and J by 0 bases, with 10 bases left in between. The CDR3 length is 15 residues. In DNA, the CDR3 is TGTGCCAGCAGTCGGACAGATTCAACTAATGAAAAACTGTTTTTT. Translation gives CASSRTDSTNEKLFF.

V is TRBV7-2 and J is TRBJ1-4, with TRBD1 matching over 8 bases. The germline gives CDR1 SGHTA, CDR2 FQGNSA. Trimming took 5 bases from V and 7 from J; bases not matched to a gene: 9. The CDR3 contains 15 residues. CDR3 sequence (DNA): TGTGCCAGCAGCCCGGGACAGGCCCGGAGTGAAAAACTGTTTTTT. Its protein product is CASSPGQARSEKLFF.

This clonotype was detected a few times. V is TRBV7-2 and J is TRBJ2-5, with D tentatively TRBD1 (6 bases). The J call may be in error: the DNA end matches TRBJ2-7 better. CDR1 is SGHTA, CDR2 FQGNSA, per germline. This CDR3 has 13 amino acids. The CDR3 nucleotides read TGTGCCAGCACGACCTACAGGGTCGACGAGCAGTACTTC. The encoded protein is CASTTYRVDEQYF.

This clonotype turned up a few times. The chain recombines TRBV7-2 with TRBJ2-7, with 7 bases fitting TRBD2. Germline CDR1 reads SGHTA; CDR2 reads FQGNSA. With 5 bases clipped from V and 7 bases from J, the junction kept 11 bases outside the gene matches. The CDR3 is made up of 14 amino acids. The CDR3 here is CASSPGTINNEQYF. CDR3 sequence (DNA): TGTGCCAGCAGCCCGGGGACTATTAACAATGAGCAGTACTTC.

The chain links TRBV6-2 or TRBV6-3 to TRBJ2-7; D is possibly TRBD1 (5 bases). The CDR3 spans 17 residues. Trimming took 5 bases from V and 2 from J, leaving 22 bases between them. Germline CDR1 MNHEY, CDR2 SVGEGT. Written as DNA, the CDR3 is TGTGCCAGCAGTGCCTTCGCTCCAGGGTATCGAACCTACGAGCAGTACTTC. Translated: CASSAFAPGYRTYEQYF.

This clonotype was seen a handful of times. CDR3 bases: TGCAGTGCTAATGGACTAGCGGGAGCCTCCCACGACGCAGATACGCAGTATTTT. Amino acid sequence: CSANGLAGASHDADTQYF. The chain links TRBV20-1 to TRBJ2-3; the match to TRBD2 covers 13 bases. The germline V gene has CDR1 DFQATT and CDR2 SNEGSKA (reference sequence). Trimming removed 4 bases from V and 4 bases from J; junction bases left unmatched: 14. This CDR3 comprises 18 residues.

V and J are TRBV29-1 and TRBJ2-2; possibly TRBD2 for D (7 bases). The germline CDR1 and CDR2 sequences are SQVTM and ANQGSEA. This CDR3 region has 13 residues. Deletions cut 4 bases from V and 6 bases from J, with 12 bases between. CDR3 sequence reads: CSVVLRGPGELFF. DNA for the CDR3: TGCAGCGTTGTTTTGCGGGGGCCCGGGGAGCTGTTTTTT.

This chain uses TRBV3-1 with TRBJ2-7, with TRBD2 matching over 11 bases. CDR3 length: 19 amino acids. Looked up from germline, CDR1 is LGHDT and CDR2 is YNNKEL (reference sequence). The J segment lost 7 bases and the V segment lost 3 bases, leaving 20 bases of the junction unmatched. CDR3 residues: CASSQRVNLAGGKYNEQYF. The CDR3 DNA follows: TGTGCCAGCAGCCAGAGGGTTAATTTAGCGGGGGGGAAGTACAATGAGCAGTACTTC.